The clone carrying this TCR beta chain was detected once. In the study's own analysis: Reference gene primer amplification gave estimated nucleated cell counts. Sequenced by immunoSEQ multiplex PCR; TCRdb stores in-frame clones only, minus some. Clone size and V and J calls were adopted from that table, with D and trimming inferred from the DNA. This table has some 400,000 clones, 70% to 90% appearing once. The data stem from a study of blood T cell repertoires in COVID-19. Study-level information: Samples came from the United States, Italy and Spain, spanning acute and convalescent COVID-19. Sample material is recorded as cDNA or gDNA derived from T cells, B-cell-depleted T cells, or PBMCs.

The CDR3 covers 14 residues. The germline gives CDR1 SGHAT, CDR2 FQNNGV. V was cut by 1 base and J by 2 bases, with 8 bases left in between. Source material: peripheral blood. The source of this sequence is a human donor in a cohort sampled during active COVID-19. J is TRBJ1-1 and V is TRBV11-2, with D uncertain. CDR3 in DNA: TGTGCCAGCAGCTTAGGGCGGCACAACACTGAAGCTTTCTTT. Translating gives CASSLGRHNTEAFF.